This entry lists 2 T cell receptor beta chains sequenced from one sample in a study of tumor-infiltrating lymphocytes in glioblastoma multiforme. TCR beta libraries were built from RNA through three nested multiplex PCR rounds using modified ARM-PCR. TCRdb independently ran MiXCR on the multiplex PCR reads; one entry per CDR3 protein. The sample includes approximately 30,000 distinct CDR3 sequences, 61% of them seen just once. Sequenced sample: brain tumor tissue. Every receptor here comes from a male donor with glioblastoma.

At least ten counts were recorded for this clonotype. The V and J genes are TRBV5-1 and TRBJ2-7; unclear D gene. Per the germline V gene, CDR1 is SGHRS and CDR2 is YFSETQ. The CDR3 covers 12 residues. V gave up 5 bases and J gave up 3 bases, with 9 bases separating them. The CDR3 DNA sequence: TGCGCCAGCAGTCAGGACGGCTACGAGCAGTACTTC. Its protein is CASSQDGYEQYF.

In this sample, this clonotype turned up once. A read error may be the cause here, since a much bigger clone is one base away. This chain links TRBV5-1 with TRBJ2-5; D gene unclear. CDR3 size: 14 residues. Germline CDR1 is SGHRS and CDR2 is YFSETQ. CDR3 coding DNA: TGCGCCAGCAGCTTGGGAACTACCCAAGAGATCCAGTACTTC. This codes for CASSLGTTQEIQYF.